This entry describes one T cell receptor beta chain. V lost 0 bases to trimming and J lost 4 bases; unmatched junction nucleotides: 3. The germline V gene has CDR1 SGDLS and CDR2 YYNGEE. The CDR3 is made up of 15 amino acids. This entry belongs to a study of CD4+ T cells in melanoma. Some clones are missing from TCRdb's copy, which holds only in-frame ones; the method was immunoSEQ multiplex PCR. The sample has 15,000 or so clones, roughly four fifths seen once. Sample: cells from a culture (not recorded whether cultured in vitro). The gene calls are TRBV9 and TRBJ2-1; TRBD2 agrees at 8 bases. This sequence originates from a human donor with melanoma. The CDR3 here is CASSVDSGTYNEQFF. CDR3 nucleotides: TGTGCCAGCAGCGTAGATAGCGGGACTTACAATGAGCAGTTCTTC.